This TCR beta chain was identified during a study of Graves' ophthalmopathy and Graves' hyperthyroidism. RNA transcripts yielded amplified TCR beta CDR3 regions. A first-round RT-PCR used HTBI primers, followed by a second-round multiplex PCR. MiXCR, applied by TCRdb to the multiplex PCR reads, yields one record per CDR3 protein. The sample lists 450,000 to 600,000 distinct CDR3 sequences, 35% to 45% occurring once. From germline, CDR1 is MNHEY and CDR2 SMNVEV (reference sequence). V gave up 9 bases and J gave up 1 base, with 12 bases separating them. The CDR3 covers 13 residues. This clonotype was recorded many times.

This rearrangement joins TRBV27 to TRBJ2-5; possibly TRBD2 for D (6 bases). The TCR originated in an adult man with Graves' hyperthyroidism. The source material was peripheral blood or thyroid tissue (not recorded which). The CDR3 coding sequence is TGTGCCAGGAAGAGGGGAGGCCAAGAGACCCAGTACTTC. Its translation: CARKRGGQETQYF.